Sequencing of this T cell receptor beta chain was carried out in a study of metastatic and nonmetastatic thyroid tumors. Study summary: Repertoire data that came from the blood and tumor or nodule tissue of malignant and benign thyroid patients were compared.

Treatment of any kind had been given to no patient before thyroid surgery. The germline CDR1 and CDR2 sequences are DFQATT and SNEGSKA (reference sequence). Trimming removed 2 bases at V and 4 bases at J, with 11 bases between. The CDR3 is made up of 13 amino acids. TCRdb used MiXCR to call clones anew from the PCR reads. The data contain around 70,000 clones, about 17% of them seen just once; the ten biggest clones take up 13%. The study, taken as a whole, reports: In blood and tumor, TCR beta diversity was reportedly significantly higher in malignant thyroid tumors than in benign nodules.

This clone was seen ten or more times. What it recognizes is unknown. This receptor was identified in a female donor with papillary thyroid cancer or a benign thyroid nodule (not recorded which). Some clones in this sample may be carry-over from other donors' samples. This chain joins TRBV20-1 and TRBJ1-1; D is possibly TRBD1 (6 bases). The sequenced sample was blood. CDR3 protein: CSARQGMGTEAFF. The DNA of the CDR3 is TGCAGTGCTAGACAGGGGATGGGCACTGAAGCTTTCTTT.